The 14 T cell receptor beta chains below all came from one sample that was sequenced in a study of human T cells and chemical hapten exposure. The time point here: pre-sensitization, week 0. Treatment given: therapeutic diphenylcyclopropenone sensitization with weekly scalp DPC. MiXCR, applied by TCRdb to the RACE reads, yields one record per CDR3 protein. The sample has more than 250,000 distinct CDR3 sequences, more than 6.5% seen once. The specimen was whole blood, collected in connection with sensitization to the hapten diphenylcyclopropenone (DPC). These receptors were collected from a woman in her thirties or forties with alopecia areata. Some clones in this sample may be carry-over from other donors' samples.

This clonotype was recorded a few times. The chain joins TRBV4-2 to TRBJ2-1; 9 nucleotides agree with TRBD1. V lost 0 bases and J lost 5; bases outside the gene matches: 2. The germline V gene encodes CDR1 LGHNA and CDR2 YNFKEQ. The CDR3 totals 15 residues. The CDR3 DNA follows: TGTGCCAGCAGCCAAGAAACAGGGGGCCACAATGAGCAGTTCTTC. This sequence encodes CASSQETGGHNEQFF.

This clonotype was detected a few times. DNA for the CDR3: TGTGCCAGCAGCGTAGCTGAGCGGAATGAGCAGTTCTTC. Its translation is CASSVAERNEQFF. V is TRBV9 and J is TRBJ2-1, with D perhaps matching TRBD2 (5 bases). Looked up from germline, CDR1 is SGDLS and CDR2 is YYNGEE. This CDR3 has 13 amino acids. Deletions cut 0 bases from V and 7 bases from J, with 8 bases between.

There are many counts of this clonotype. The chain is built from TRBV7-2 and TRBJ2-5; tentative D call: TRBD2 (6 bases). V dropped 2 bases and J dropped 5 bases, with 15 bases sitting between them. The CDR3 loop spans 15 amino acids. CDR1 is SGHTA and CDR2 is FQGNSA in the germline V gene. CDR3 region: CASSLFAGSFETQYF. CDR3 DNA: TGTGCCAGCAGCTTATTTGCGGGAAGTTTCGAGACCCAGTACTTC.

This clonotype has ten or more counts. This chain joins TRBV4-3 and TRBJ1-2, with D hard to call. The CDR3 loop spans 16 amino acids. V lost 0 bases and J lost 0, with 11 bases in between. Germline CDR1 is LGHNA and CDR2 is YSLEER. CDR3 sequence: CASSQESYAANYGYTF. The CDR3 nucleotides are TGCGCCAGCAGCCAAGAATCCTATGCCGCTAACTATGGCTACACCTTC.

This clonotype was seen repeatedly, ten times or more. The chain employs TRBV12-3 or TRBV12-4 and TRBJ2-2; D call uncertain. V was pared by 5 bases and J by 1 base, with 5 bases between. The CDR3 is 13 amino acids. CDR3 protein: CASSTRNTGELFF. CDR3 coding DNA: TGTGCCAGCAGTACTCGGAACACCGGGGAGCTGTTTTTT.

The V gene is TRBV20-1, the J gene TRBJ2-1, with 10 nucleotides matching TRBD2. CDR1 is DFQATT and CDR2 is SNEGSKA in the germline V gene (reference sequence). V lost 3 bases to trimming and J lost 7 bases; unmatched junction nucleotides: 6. The CDR3 is made up of 14 amino acids. CDR3 sequence: CSASPSGSINEQFF. CDR3 bases: TGCAGTGCTAGCCCTAGCGGGAGTATTAATGAGCAGTTCTTC.

This clonotype has ten or more counts. The J gene is TRBJ1-2, the V gene TRBV5-1; the D gene is possibly TRBD1 (5 bases). Trimming stripped 4 bases from V and 6 bases from J, with 13 bases between. The CDR3 runs 13 residues. Germline V gene lookup returns CDR1 SGHRS and CDR2 YFSETQ. DNA of the CDR3: TGCGCCAGCAGCCCTCAAATGGGGGATGGCTACACCTTC. Its protein is CASSPQMGDGYTF.

This rearrangement joins TRBV6-1 to TRBJ2-1, with unresolved D. Per germline, CDR1 MNHNS and CDR2 SASEGT. The V and J ends lost 3 bases and 6 bases respectively, with 6 bases between them. The CDR3 runs to 12 residues. The CDR3 spells CASSDPGNEQFF. For the CDR3, the DNA is TGTGCCAGCAGTGATCCGGGCAATGAGCAGTTCTTC.

This clonotype was seen a few times. The rearrangement joins TRBV10-3 to TRBJ1-2, with D perhaps TRBD1 (5 bases). Trimming stripped 4 bases from V and 7 bases from J, with 16 bases between. The CDR3 is 14 amino acids. Germline V gene data show CDR1 as ENHRY and CDR2 as SYGVKD. CDR3 coding DNA: TGTGCCATCAGTGGGTCAGGGATACTGGCTGGCTACACCTTC. It encodes CAISGSGILAGYTF.

V is TRBV10-3 and J is TRBJ2-1; 9 bases align to TRBD1. This CDR3 region has 13 residues. Germline trimming cut 11 bases from V and 7 bases from J; bases unmatched to any gene: 9. Germline lookup yields CDR1 ENHRY and CDR2 SYGVKD. The CDR3 protein is CAVTDRGRNEQFF. The CDR3 nucleotides read TGTGCCGTGACGGACAGGGGTAGGAATGAGCAGTTCTTC.

In nucleotides, the CDR3 is TGCAGCGCCTGGACAGGGGGAAACACCATATATTTT. This gives the protein CSAWTGGNTIYF. This chain uses TRBV29-1 with TRBJ1-3; TRBD1 aligns across 8 bases. The CDR3 has 12 residues. Germline trimming cut 7 bases from V and 4 bases from J; bases unmatched to any gene: 3. CDR1 SQVTM and CDR2 ANQGSEA come from the germline V gene.

This chain joins TRBV9 and TRBJ2-7, with 10 bases fitting TRBD2. Germline V gene data show CDR1 as SGDLS and CDR2 as YYNGEE. V dropped 4 bases and J dropped 2; count of bases not matched to a gene: 6. The CDR3 is 15 residues long. The CDR3 sequence is CASSPRGTSAYEQYF. The CDR3 DNA is TGTGCCAGCAGCCCACGCGGGACTAGCGCCTACGAGCAGTACTTC.

This clonotype was seen more than once but under ten times. The V call is TRBV20-1, the J call TRBJ1-5; 9 bases align to TRBD1. The V gene's germline CDR1 is DFQATT and CDR2 SNEGSKA (reference sequence). V was clipped by 3 bases and J by 4 bases; unmatched bases: 7. This CDR3 region has 15 residues. The CDR3: CSASLLDRGNQPQHF. In nucleotides, the CDR3 is TGCAGTGCTAGCCTGTTGGACAGGGGAAATCAGCCCCAGCATTTT.

V and J are TRBV18 and TRBJ2-7, with 16 bases aligning to TRBD2. The germline V gene has CDR1 KGHSH and CDR2 LQKENI. The trim removed 3 bases at V and 5 bases at J, leaving 4 bases unmatched. The CDR3 covers 16 residues. CDR3 residues: CASSPGTSGRANEQYF. As DNA, the CDR3 is TGTGCCAGCTCACCGGGGACTAGCGGGAGGGCCAACGAGCAGTACTTC. Looking up the rest from reference TRBV18 and TRBJ2-7 gives the full variable domain: NAGVMQNPRHLVRRRGQEARLRCSPMKGHSHVYWYRQLPEEGLKFMVYLQKENIIDESGMPKERFSAEFPKEGPSILRIQQVVRGDSAAYFCASSPGTSGRANEQYFGPGTRLTVT.